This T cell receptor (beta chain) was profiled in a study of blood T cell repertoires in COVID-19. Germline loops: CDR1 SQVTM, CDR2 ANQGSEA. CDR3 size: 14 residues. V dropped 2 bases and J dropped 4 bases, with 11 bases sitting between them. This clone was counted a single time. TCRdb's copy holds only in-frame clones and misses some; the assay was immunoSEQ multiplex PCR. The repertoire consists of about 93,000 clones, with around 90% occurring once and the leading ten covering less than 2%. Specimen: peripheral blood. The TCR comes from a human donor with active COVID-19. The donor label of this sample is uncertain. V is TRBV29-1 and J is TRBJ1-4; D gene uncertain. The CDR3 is CSVELDGNNEKLFF. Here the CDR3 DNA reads TGCAGCGTTGAACTCGACGGGAATAATGAAAAACTGTTTTTT. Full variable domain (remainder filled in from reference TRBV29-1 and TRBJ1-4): SAVISQKPSRDICQRGTSLTIQCQVDSQVTMMFWYRQQPGQSLTLIATANQGSEATYESGFVIDKFPISRPNLTFSTLTVSNMSPEDSSIYLCSVELDGNNEKLFFGSGTQLSVL.